This record concerns one T cell receptor (beta chain) sequence. Its specificity is unknown. This sample was included in a study of T cell clones after liver transplantation. The overall study: Timepoints were pre-transplant, pre-withdrawal, and after withdrawal was completed or failed. The study, taken as a whole, reports: Compared with third party-reactive sequences, donor-reactive ones declined more, independent of withdrawal success.

This CDR3 is 13 amino acids long. Germline-derived CDR1 and CDR2 are MNHNS and SASEGT. V lost 6 bases and J lost 3; bases outside the gene matches: 4. This table comes from immunoSEQ multiplex PCR, and its TCRdb copy is limited to in-frame clones, with some not included. The sample has over 90,000 clones; around 80% are singletons. The chain joins TRBV6-1 to TRBJ2-7, with 8 nucleotides matching TRBD1. This sequence was found in a human patient who received a liver transplant. Some T cells may possibly be graft donor cells. The starting material was CD4+ T cells from blood, obtained approximately 4 years after liver transplant. The CDR3 sequence: CASRGTGHYEQYF. In nucleotides, the CDR3 is TGTGCCAGCAGGGGGACAGGTCACTACGAGCAGTACTTC.